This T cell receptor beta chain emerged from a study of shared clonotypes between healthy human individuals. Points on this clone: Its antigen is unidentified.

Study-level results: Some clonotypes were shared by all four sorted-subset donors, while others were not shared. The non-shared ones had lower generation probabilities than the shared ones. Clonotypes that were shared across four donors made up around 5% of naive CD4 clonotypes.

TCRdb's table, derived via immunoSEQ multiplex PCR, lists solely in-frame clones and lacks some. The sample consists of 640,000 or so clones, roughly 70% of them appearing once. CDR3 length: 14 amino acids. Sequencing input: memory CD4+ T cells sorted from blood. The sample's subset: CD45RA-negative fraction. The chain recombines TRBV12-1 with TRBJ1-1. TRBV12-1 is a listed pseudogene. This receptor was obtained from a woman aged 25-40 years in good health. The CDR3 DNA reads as TGTGCCAGCAGCTTTTTCCGGGAGAACACTGAAGCTTTCTTT. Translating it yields CASSFFRENTEAFF.